This T cell receptor (beta chain) stems from a study of T cell responses to AZD1222 COVID-19 vaccine. Looking at the study overall: Whether given at about 4 or about 12 weeks, second doses were pooled.

In regard to this clone: Its antigen is currently unknown.

Overall study results and limits: Spike-wide coverage was observed for vaccine-associated CD4 TCRs, with dominant responses at 160-218 and 743-854.

The method was immunoSEQ multiplex PCR; TCRdb's version includes in-frame clones alone and lacks a portion of them. The data show some 120,000 clones, with 70% to 90% seen just once and 9% to 9.5% held by the top ten. The CDR3 has 15 residues. The germline V gene encodes CDR1 SGHKS and CDR2 YYEKEE (reference sequence). V was shortened by 1 base and J by 2 bases, with 12 bases between the two germline ends. The chain carries TRBV5-5 and TRBJ1-2; no clear D gene. The origin of this receptor is an adult in good health. The source material was peripheral blood, sampled on day 0 of AZD1222 vaccination. CDR3 in DNA: TGTGCCAGCAGCTTGCCCGGGTCTGGCAACTATGGCTACACCTTC. Translating it yields CASSLPGSGNYGYTF.